This T cell receptor (beta chain) was captured in a study of T-cell reconstitution after alpha-beta-depleted transplantation in children. Study-level results: Surviving recipient T cells and thymic progenitors produced the high day-60 TCRbeta diversity seen in some patients.

As for this clonotype: Antigen unknown.

Unique molecular identifiers were incorporated when the TCRbeta library was constructed. One entry per CDR3 protein, called by TCRdb with MiXCR from the PCR reads. The sample consists of about a million distinct CDR3 sequences, around 30% of them appearing once. The material sequenced was PBMCs, mostly from graft donor cells, taken 360 days after TCRalphabeta/CD19-depleted stem cell transplant. The TCR sequence derives from a boy under two years old who had a stem cell transplant for SCID, so the T cells may come from the graft donor.

The CDR3 DNA follows: TGCGCCAGCGGCCCGGACAGATCGAACACCGGGGAGCTGTTTTTT. It translates to CASGPDRSNTGELFF. The rearrangement uses TRBV5-1 and TRBJ2-2; possible D gene TRBD1, 6 bases. Germline assignment: CDR1 SGHRS and CDR2 YFSETQ. V lost 7 bases and J 0 bases, leaving 13 bases between the germline ends. CDR3 length: 15 amino acids.